This T cell receptor beta chain is drawn from a study of human T cells and chemical hapten exposure (dated by TCRdb to about 2021). Turning to the overall study: For sensitization, 2% DPC in acetone was applied to a 2 cm by 2 cm area of upper inner arm skin. Throughout the roughly 23-week study period, patients were also given weekly therapeutic DPC doses on the scalp. Patch tests used Finn chambers with 0.01% DPC on the upper back, scored after 6 days by International Contact Dermatitis Research Group standards. Alopecia areata with under or over 50% scalp involvement, alopecia totalis and alopecia universalis were represented in the patient cohort, which was mostly female. Libraries were pooled for sequencing, and per-sample TCR yields varied mainly because of small differences in library volumes within the pool. The study tracked peripheral blood TCR repertoire changes in vivo during primary and secondary sensitization to the hapten diphenylcyclopropenone (DPC) in alopecia patients. Blood samples were taken from patients before sensitization (week 0) and then at 2, 6 and about 24 weeks after DPC sensitization. About 29 alopecia patients gave blood for TCR sequencing at one to four time points (pre-sensitization, 2, 6 and 24 weeks). Study-wide findings and limitations: All patients had alopecia, a presumed autoimmune disease, so their immune response might differ from that of healthy individuals. Expanded TCRs formed significantly more large CDR3 similarity clusters than pre-sensitization or healthy control sets, consistent with antigen-driven responses. Patch test score correlated positively with the number of PT1 expanded TCRs, reaching significance at thresholds 8, 16 and 32 but not at 4. DPC sensitization did not change the number of TCRs with a frequency above 1 in 1000, and there was no evidence of changes in global repertoire structure. After repeated subsampling, the strength of the expansion versus patch-test correlation and the threshold at which it became significant changed.

Taken from the germline V gene, the CDR1 and CDR2 loops are MDHEN and SYDVKM. V is clipped by 3 bases and J by 5 bases, and the sequence between their germline boundaries is 7 bases long. The CDR3 spans 13 residues, from the cysteine through the phenylalanine. The retained sequence is limited to the CDR3, 39 bases, with the frame set at the first base. This specimen's time point label, per the study, means: pre-sensitization, week 0. The treatment or condition label for this specimen denotes: therapeutic diphenylcyclopropenone sensitization with weekly scalp DPC. At every patch-test visit, the blood draw took place before the patch test was put on. Patients were eligible if aged 18 to 70, diagnosed with alopecia and judged suitable for DPC therapy, and pregnant patients were excluded. Unfractionated whole blood was collected in Tempus Blood RNA tubes, and total RNA was extracted from that blood. The library was prepared using RACE. Reads for this sample came from a NextSeq 500. During library preparation, unique molecular identifiers were attached to individual cDNA molecules so that TCRs could be counted quantitatively and reproducibly. Each blood RNA sample was used to sequence both TCR alpha and TCR beta chains. Processing in the source paper ran as follows. Samples had a median of about 90,000 TCRs, with a range from roughly 23,224 to 700,000. The Decombinator software suite was used to annotate V, J and CDR3 in the TCR reads. To make PS versus PT1 abundance plots, every sample was subsampled to the same number of TCRs (28,000). Expanded TCRs were defined as absent before sensitization and observed at least eight times at the 2-week time point. TCRdb's own reprocessing of the public reads used fastp at Q25 and MiXCR and kept productive beta chains. Under each unique CDR3 protein, matching rows form one entry showing the most common genes and DNA. What appears here as the V and J calls and clone size reflects TCRdb's work, not the paper's. In this sample the table shows more than 300,000 distinct CDR3 sequences, about 5% of which occur a single time. The ten largest clones capture over 7% of the sample.

In this sample, this clonotype turned up many times. Its recognized antigen is unknown. The record has no base qualities; no much larger clone is one base away. The rearranged chain carries TRBV28 and TRBJ1-4; the D gene lacks a confident call. The source was whole blood, collected in connection with sensitization to the hapten diphenylcyclopropenone (DPC). The sequence derives from a woman aged 18 to 35 with alopecia areata. Some clones in this sample may be carry-over from other donors' samples. This receptor has the CDR3 CASSFRRNEKLFF. The sequenced DNA is TGTGCCAGCAGTTTTCGACGCAATGAAAAACTGTTTTTT.